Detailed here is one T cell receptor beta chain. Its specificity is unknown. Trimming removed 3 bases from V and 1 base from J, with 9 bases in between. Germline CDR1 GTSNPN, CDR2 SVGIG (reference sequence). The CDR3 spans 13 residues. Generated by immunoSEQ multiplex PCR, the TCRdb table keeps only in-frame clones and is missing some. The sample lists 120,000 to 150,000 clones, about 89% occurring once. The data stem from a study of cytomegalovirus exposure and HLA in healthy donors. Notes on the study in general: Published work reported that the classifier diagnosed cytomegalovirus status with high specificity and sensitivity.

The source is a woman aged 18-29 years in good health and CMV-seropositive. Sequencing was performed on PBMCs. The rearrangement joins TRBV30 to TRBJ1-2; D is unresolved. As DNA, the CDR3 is TGTGCCTGGAGCCGCGGGAATAACTATGGCTACACCTTC. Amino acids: CAWSRGNNYGYTF.